The entry that follows covers one T cell receptor (beta chain) sequence. It was cDNA, reverse transcribed from extracted RNA, that served as the sequencing template. Using immunoSEQ multiplex PCR, the repertoire was profiled, and TCRdb retains in-frame clones only, with some absent. The sample yields more than 150,000 clones, around three fifths seen once. This sample stems from a study of CD8+ T cells in alopecia areata. The source material was CD4+ T cells sorted from blood, sampled at week 0. The source is a human donor with alopecia areata.

CDR3 residues: CASSPQTPGTGANVLTF. The CDR3, as DNA: TGTGCCAGCTCACCACAGACCCCGGGGACTGGGGCCAACGTCCTGACTTTC. This chain connects TRBV18 to TRBJ2-6, with a weak D call TRBD2 (5 bases). V was pared by 1 base and J by 2 bases, with 12 bases between. The CDR3 sequence is 17 residues long. The germline CDR1 and CDR2 sequences are KGHSH and LQKENI.